The 6 T cell receptor beta chains reported below all come from one sample, sequenced in a study of T cells in Graves' hyperthyroidism and ophthalmopathy (dated by TCRdb to about 2019). Libraries were built with multiplex PCR. Sequencing took place on an Illumina HiSeq 2000. The TCR beta CDR3 regions were amplified from the RNA transcripts. A first-round RT-PCR of the TCR CDR3 used the HTBI primer set with the Qiagen OneStep RT-PCR kit. The public reads were reprocessed in TCRdb via fastp at Q25 and MiXCR, keeping in-frame beta chains. A single entry per CDR3 protein holds the most common genes and DNA from its merged rows. In all, the sample holds almost 600,000 distinct CDR3 sequences, and around 14% of those were seen once. In total, the top ten clones hold almost 6% of the sample. Sequenced input: blood. These receptors came from a woman under 40 with Graves' hyperthyroidism that later progressed to Graves' ophthalmopathy.

The chain joins TRBV13 to TRBJ1-1, with 7 bases fitting TRBD1. Per the germline V gene, CDR1 is PRHDT and CDR2 is FYEKMQ (reference sequence). The V segment lost 5 bases and the J segment 0 bases; nucleotides outside the gene matches: 12. The CDR3 is 17 amino acids. DNA for the CDR3: TGTGCCAGCAGCAACACCGTTTGGGGGACAGTGAACACTGAAGCTTTCTTT. It translates to CASSNTVWGTVNTEAFF.

V is TRBV13 and J is TRBJ1-1, with TRBD1 identical over 10 bases. V was pared by 5 bases and J by 7 bases, with 4 bases of the junction left unmatched. Per the germline V gene, CDR1 is PRHDT and CDR2 is FYEKMQ (reference sequence). This CDR3 is 13 amino acids long. The CDR3 nucleotides read TGTGCCAGCAGCCGGACAGGGGGGATTGAAGCTTTCTTT. The encoded protein is CASSRTGGIEAFF.

The chain couples TRBV5-1 to TRBJ1-2; D is ambiguous. CDR1 and CDR2 (germline): SGHRS, YFSETQ. V dropped 0 bases and J dropped 4 bases, with 10 bases sitting between them. The CDR3 spans 14 residues. The CDR3 DNA is TGCGCCAGCAGCTTGGACCTACTTGCCTATGGCTACACCTTC. Its protein product is CASSLDLLAYGYTF.

This chain uses TRBV20-1 with TRBJ1-3; no firm D call. CDR3 size: 12 residues. The V gene's germline CDR1 is DFQATT and CDR2 SNEGSKA (reference sequence). The ends were cut back, 5 bases at V and 4 bases at J, with 9 bases in the middle. This chain's CDR3 is CSAPHEGNTIYF. The CDR3 DNA reads TGCAGTGCTCCCCACGAAGGAAACACCATATATTTT.

There are a few counts of this clonotype. The rearrangement uses TRBV14 and TRBJ2-2, with TRBD2 identical over 9 bases. The junction had 10 bases not matched to a gene; V was cut back by 4 bases and J by 4 bases. Per the germline V gene, CDR1 is SGHDN and CDR2 is FVKESK. The CDR3 spans 17 residues. The chain's CDR3 is CASSRSTLAGLTGELFF. The CDR3 nucleotides read TGTGCCAGCAGCCGAAGTACACTAGCGGGCCTCACCGGGGAGCTGTTTTTT.

This clonotype was seen repeatedly, ten times or more. The chain uses TRBV12-3 or TRBV12-4 and TRBJ2-7, with 7 bases fitting TRBD2. Unmatched junction bases numbered 8, after V lost 6 bases and J lost 3 bases. This CDR3 is built from 14 residues. The CDR3, as DNA: TGTGCCAGCAGGAGTCGCGGCGGGAGCTACGAGCAGTACTTC. It specifies CASRSRGGSYEQYF.